The 22 T cell receptor beta chains below all came from one sample that was sequenced in a study of blood T cell repertoires in COVID-19. Assay used: immunoSEQ multiplex PCR; TCRdb lists only in-frame clones, some missing. The data show about 120,000 clones, with around 76% seen just once and 2% to 2.5% held by the top ten. Sequencing was performed on peripheral blood. The receptors originated from a man aged 65-85 years with acute or convalescent COVID-19.

By sample share, this clone is medium-sized. This chain joins TRBV5-1 and TRBJ2-1; TRBD2 agrees at 8 bases. The CDR3 sequence is 15 residues long. CDR1 is SGHRS, CDR2 YFSETQ, per germline. Losses at the gene ends were 3 bases for V and 6 bases for J; bases not matched to a gene: 8. CDR3 sequence reads: CASSSPGLGGNEQFF. CDR3 sequence (DNA): TGCGCCAGCAGCTCTCCGGGACTAGGGGGCAATGAGCAGTTCTTC.

CDR3 coding DNA: TGTGCCAGCAGCTTCAGCCGCGGGAATGAGCAGTTCTTC. Encoded protein: CASSFSRGNEQFF. This sequence joins TRBV7-2 and TRBJ2-1, with a weak D call TRBD2 (5 bases). V was trimmed by 3 bases and J by 7 bases, leaving 10 bases between them. The CDR3 loop spans 13 amino acids. Germline assignment: CDR1 SGHTA and CDR2 FQGNSA.

Only a few counts were recorded for this clone. The CDR3 is CASSVDRANTEAFF. Here the CDR3 DNA reads TGCGCCAGCAGCGTGGACAGGGCGAACACTGAAGCTTTCTTT. The J gene is TRBJ1-1, the V gene TRBV5-1; 8 bases line up with TRBD1. Losses at the gene ends were 4 bases for V and 1 base for J; bases not matched to a gene: 3. Germline V gene data show CDR1 as SGHRS and CDR2 as YFSETQ. This CDR3 has 14 residues.

The chain is built from TRBV6-5 and TRBJ2-3, with 10 bases identical to TRBD2. The CDR3 is 15 residues long. The germline V gene has CDR1 MNHEY and CDR2 SVGAGI. V was clipped by 6 bases and J by 6 bases; unmatched bases: 9. The CDR3 protein is CASRLSGGGSDTQYF. CDR3 DNA sequence: TGTGCCAGCAGGTTGAGCGGGGGGGGCTCGGATACGCAGTATTTT.

CDR3 sequence (DNA): TGCGCCAGCAGCCAAGATGAGGGGACAGGGAACACTGAAGCTTTCTTT. Translation: CASSQDEGTGNTEAFF. The chain has TRBV4-1 and TRBJ1-1; 8 nucleotides agree with TRBD1. CDR3 length: 16 residues. The germline CDR1 and CDR2 sequences are MGHRA and YSYEKL. V gave up 0 bases and J gave up 1 base; unmatched junction bases: 4.

V gene TRBV7-2 combines with J gene TRBJ2-5; D is undetermined. The germline V gene encodes CDR1 SGHTA and CDR2 FQGNSA. This CDR3 comprises 12 residues. V gave up 3 bases and J gave up 2 bases, with 4 bases separating them. The CDR3 region has the DNA TGTGCCAGCAGCTTCCAGCAAGAGACCCAGTACTTC. Translating gives CASSFQQETQYF.

This chain uses TRBV24-1 with TRBJ2-3; 11 nucleotides match TRBD2. This CDR3 comprises 18 residues. After removal of 4 bases from V and 5 bases from J, the junction contained 13 bases not matched to a gene. CDR1 and CDR2 from the germline V gene are KGHDR and SFDVKD. For the CDR3, the DNA is TGTGCCACCAGTGACACCCGTCTAGCGGGGGGTCAAGGAGATACGCAGTATTTT. It codes for CATSDTRLAGGQGDTQYF.

This clone occurred many times. The genes are TRBV29-1 and TRBJ1-2; TRBD1 agrees at 9 bases. This CDR3 spans 13 amino acids. Trimming at V came to 5 bases and at J to 6 bases, leaving 7 bases not matched to a gene. Germline V CDR1 and CDR2: SQVTM, ANQGSEA. The CDR3 spells CSVTGGLIDGYTF. The CDR3 nucleotides are TGCAGCGTTACAGGGGGCTTGATAGATGGCTACACCTTC.

On this clone: Other DNA sequences within the sample encode an identical CDR3. The chain joins TRBV6-5 to TRBJ1-1; TRBD1 agrees at 7 bases. From germline, CDR1 is MNHEY and CDR2 SVGAGI. Trimming at V came to 7 bases and at J to 4 bases, leaving 3 bases not matched to a gene. The CDR3 spans 12 residues. The CDR3, as DNA: TGTGCCAGCAAGACAGGGTTCACTGAAGCTTTCTTT. Translating it yields CASKTGFTEAFF.

The chain employs TRBV7-8 and TRBJ1-2; a possible D gene is TRBD1 (5 bases). V was shortened by 2 bases and J by 7 bases, with 17 bases between the two germline ends. Germline V lookup: CDR1 SGHVS, CDR2 FQNEAQ. The CDR3 spans 15 residues. CDR3 loop: CASSLRTSAVFGYTF. For the CDR3, the DNA is TGTGCCAGCAGCTTAAGGACATCTGCAGTATTTGGCTACACCTTC.

The chain combines TRBV30 with TRBJ1-3; D unresolved. V lost 0 bases to trimming and J lost 4 bases, with 7 bases between them. Germline lookup yields CDR1 GTSNPN and CDR2 SVGIG (reference sequence). The CDR3 is 13 amino acids. CDR3: CAWSVQAGNTIYF. CDR3 bases: TGTGCCTGGAGTGTTCAGGCAGGAAACACCATATATTTT. The whole variable domain, remainder taken from reference TRBV30 and TRBJ1-3, is SQTIHQWPATLVQPVGSPLSLECTVEGTSNPNLYWYRQAAGRGLQLLFYSVGIGQISSEVPQNLSASRPQDRQFILSSKKLLLSDSGFYLCAWSVQAGNTIYFGEGSWLTVV.

V and J are TRBV15 and TRBJ1-1; D call uncertain. Trimming removed 4 bases from V and 7 bases from J, with 13 bases in between. The V gene's germline CDR1 is LNHNV and CDR2 YYDKDF (reference sequence). CDR3 length equals 13 residues. The CDR3 nucleotides read TGTGCCACCAGCAAGAGGCTCAAGGATGAAGCTTTCTTT. This codes for CATSKRLKDEAFF. Variable domain in full (rest from reference TRBV15 and TRBJ1-1): DAMVIQNPRYQVTQFGKPVTLSCSQTLNHNVMYWYQQKSSQAPKLLFHYYDKDFNNEADTPDNFQSRRPNTSFCFLDIRSPGLGDTAMYLCATSKRLKDEAFFGQGTRLTVV.

V usage is TRBV6-5 and J usage is TRBJ1-6; 10 bases line up with TRBD1. Losses at the gene ends were 8 bases for V and 10 bases for J; bases not matched to a gene: 8. CDR3 length equals 14 residues. Germline loops: CDR1 MNHEY, CDR2 SVGAGI. This CDR3 reads CASHRGQGGSPLHF. Here the CDR3 DNA reads TGTGCCAGCCATCGAGGACAGGGGGGATCACCCCTCCACTTT.

V is TRBV20-1 and J is TRBJ1-1; D is possibly TRBD1 (6 bases). This CDR3 contains 18 residues. Germline lookup yields CDR1 DFQATT and CDR2 SNEGSKA (reference sequence). The V end lost 3 bases, the J end lost 0 bases, and 23 bases lay between the germline ends. The DNA of the CDR3 is TGCAGTGCTAGTTTGGGGTGGAGGCAGAAGGGGGTGAACACTGAAGCTTTCTTT. It translates to CSASLGWRQKGVNTEAFF.

The chain combines TRBV4-2 with TRBJ1-1; 11 bases fit TRBD1. In germline, CDR1 is LGHNA, CDR2 YNFKEQ. This CDR3 has 15 residues. The trim removed 2 bases at V and 8 bases at J, leaving 7 bases unmatched. In DNA, the CDR3 is TGTGCCAGCAGCCAACCAAGGACAGGGGGCTTCGAAGCTTTCTTT. It translates to CASSQPRTGGFEAFF.

This chain links TRBV12-5 with TRBJ1-2; possibly TRBD1 for D (5 bases). The V end was cut by 8 bases, the J end by 1 base, with 11 bases between. The CDR3 contains 13 residues. Germline V gene data show CDR1 as LGHNT and CDR2 as FRNRAP. CDR3 bases: TGTGCTAGTAGCCAGGGTATTAACTATGGCTACACCTTC. Amino acids: CASSQGINYGYTF. Complete variable domain (other parts from reference TRBV12-5 and TRBJ1-2): DARVTQTPRHKVTEMGQEVTMRCQPILGHNTVFWYRQTMMQGLELLAYFRNRAPLDDSGMPKDRFSAEMPDATLATLKIQPSEPRDSAVYFCASSQGINYGYTFGSGTRLTVV.

The chain couples TRBV29-1 to TRBJ1-2, with 8 bases aligning to TRBD1. The V and J ends lost 4 bases and 5 bases, in that order; junction bases with no gene match: 0. The CDR3 runs to 11 residues. CDR1 and CDR2 from the germline V gene are SQVTM and ANQGSEA. In DNA, the CDR3 is TGCAGCGTTGGGACAGGGTATGGCTACACCTTC. This translates into CSVGTGYGYTF.

V gene TRBV25-1 combines with J gene TRBJ1-2; the D gene is possibly TRBD1 (5 bases). The CDR3 length is 14 residues. The V end was cut by 7 bases, the J end by 0 bases, with 12 bases between. CDR1 and CDR2 (germline): MGHDK, SYGVNS. The CDR3 bases are TGTGCCAGCACCCAGGGATCAGCTAACTATGGCTACACCTTC. Protein: CASTQGSANYGYTF.

The chain combines TRBV6-5 with TRBJ1-6; 8 bases are a match to TRBD1. Germline loops: CDR1 MNHEY, CDR2 SVGAGI. The CDR3 is 16 amino acids. V was pared by 4 bases and J by 10 bases, with 12 bases of the junction left unmatched. The CDR3 spells CASSLPGQGVNSPLHF. CDR3 DNA: TGTGCCAGCAGTTTACCCGGACAGGGCGTGAACTCACCCCTCCACTTT.

The V gene is TRBV19, the J gene TRBJ2-7, with D tentatively TRBD1 (5 bases). From germline, CDR1 is LNHDA and CDR2 SQIVND (reference sequence). This CDR3 has 14 amino acids. V lost 5 bases to trimming and J lost 3 bases, with 14 bases between them. In DNA, the CDR3 is TGTGCCAGTAGTTCCCAAGGGGCCTACTACGAGCAGTACTTC. It translates to CASSSQGAYYEQYF.

The rearrangement uses TRBV7-2 and TRBJ2-5; the match to TRBD1 covers 7 bases. This CDR3 comprises 14 residues. The J segment lost 4 bases and the V segment lost 5 bases, leaving 7 bases of the junction unmatched. CDR1 is SGHTA, CDR2 FQGNSA, per germline. Here the CDR3 reads CASSLEQGRETQYF. The CDR3 bases are TGTGCCAGCAGCCTAGAACAGGGGCGAGAGACCCAGTACTTC.

The chain recombines TRBV24-1 with TRBJ1-5; D ambiguous. CDR1 is KGHDR, CDR2 SFDVKD, per germline. The V end was cut by 4 bases, the J end by 5 bases, with 11 bases between. The CDR3 has 14 amino acids. CDR3 bases: TGTGCCACCAGTGAACCGGGAGACCATCAGCCCCAGCATTTT. The encoded protein is CATSEPGDHQPQHF.